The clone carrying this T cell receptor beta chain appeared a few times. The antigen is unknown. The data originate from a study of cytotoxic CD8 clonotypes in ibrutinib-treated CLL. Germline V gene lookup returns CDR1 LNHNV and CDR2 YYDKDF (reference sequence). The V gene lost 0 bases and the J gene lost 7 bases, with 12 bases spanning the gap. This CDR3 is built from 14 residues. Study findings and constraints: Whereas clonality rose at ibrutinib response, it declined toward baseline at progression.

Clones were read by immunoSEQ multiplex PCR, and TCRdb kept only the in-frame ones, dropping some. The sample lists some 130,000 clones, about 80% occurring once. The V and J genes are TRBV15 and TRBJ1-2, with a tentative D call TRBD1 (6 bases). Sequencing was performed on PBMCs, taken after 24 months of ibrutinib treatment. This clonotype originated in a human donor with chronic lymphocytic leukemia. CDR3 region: CATSRDVTGGGYTF. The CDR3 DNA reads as TGTGCCACCAGCAGAGATGTGACAGGCGGTGGCTACACCTTC.